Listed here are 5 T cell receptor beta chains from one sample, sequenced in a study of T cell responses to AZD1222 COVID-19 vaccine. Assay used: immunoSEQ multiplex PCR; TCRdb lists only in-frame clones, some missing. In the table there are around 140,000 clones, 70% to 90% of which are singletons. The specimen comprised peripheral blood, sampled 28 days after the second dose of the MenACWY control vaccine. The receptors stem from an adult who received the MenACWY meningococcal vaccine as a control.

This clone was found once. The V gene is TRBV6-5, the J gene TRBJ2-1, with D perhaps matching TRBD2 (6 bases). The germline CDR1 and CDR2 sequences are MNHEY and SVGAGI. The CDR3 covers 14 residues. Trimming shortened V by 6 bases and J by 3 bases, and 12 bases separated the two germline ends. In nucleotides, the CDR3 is TGTGCCAGCAGACCGCTGGGAGGCTACAATGAGCAGTTCTTC. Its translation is CASRPLGGYNEQFF.

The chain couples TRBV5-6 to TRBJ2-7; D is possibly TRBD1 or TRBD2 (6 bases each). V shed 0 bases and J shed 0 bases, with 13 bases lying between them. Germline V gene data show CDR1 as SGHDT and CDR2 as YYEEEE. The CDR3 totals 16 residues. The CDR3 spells CASSLAGGQTSYEQYF. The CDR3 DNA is TGTGCCAGCAGCTTGGCCGGGGGACAAACCTCCTACGAGCAGTACTTC. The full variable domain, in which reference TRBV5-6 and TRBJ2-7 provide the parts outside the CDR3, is DAGVTQSPTHLIKTRGQQVTLRCSPKSGHDTVSWYQQALGQGPQFIFQYYEEEERQRGNFPDRFSGHQFPNYSSELNVNALLLGDSALYLCASSLAGGQTSYEQYFGPGTRLTVT.

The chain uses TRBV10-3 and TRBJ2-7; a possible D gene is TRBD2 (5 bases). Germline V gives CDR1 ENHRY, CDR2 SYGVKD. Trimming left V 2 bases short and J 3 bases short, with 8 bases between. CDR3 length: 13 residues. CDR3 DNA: TGTGCCATCAGTGAGGAGGGCAGCTACGAGCAGTACGTC. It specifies CAISEEGSYEQYV.

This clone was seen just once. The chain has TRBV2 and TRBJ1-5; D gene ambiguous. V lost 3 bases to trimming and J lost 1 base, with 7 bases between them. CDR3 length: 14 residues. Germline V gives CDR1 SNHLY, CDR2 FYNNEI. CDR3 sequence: CASSDAWSNQPQHF. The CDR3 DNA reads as TGTGCCAGCAGTGACGCCTGGAGCAATCAGCCCCAGCATTTT.

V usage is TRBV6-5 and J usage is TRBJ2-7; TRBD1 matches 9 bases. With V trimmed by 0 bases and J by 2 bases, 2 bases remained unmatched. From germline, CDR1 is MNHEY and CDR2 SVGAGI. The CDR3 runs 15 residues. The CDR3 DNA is TGTGCCAGCAGTTACTCGAGGGACAGGGCCTACGAGCAGTACTTC. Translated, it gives CASSYSRDRAYEQYF.